This T cell receptor (beta chain) was captured in a study of T cell repertoires in cytomegalovirus infection. Background on the study: CMV infection plus the matching HLA type was flagged by public TCR beta signatures. Study-level results: HLA-C-restricted TCR beta clonotypes specific for CMV led the ex vivo response.

From germline, CDR1 is MNHGY and CDR2 SAAAGT. Unmatched junction bases numbered 11, after V lost 7 bases and J lost 4 bases. The CDR3 covers 17 residues. This clonotype was recorded a few times. Its matching antigen is unknown. TCRdb analysed the reads with MiXCR anew, one entry per CDR3 protein. Found here are around 260,000 distinct CDR3 sequences, 9.1% of them singletons; the top ten hold about 16%. This TCR was recovered from a human donor in good health (CMV status not recorded). Some clones in this sample may be carry-over from other donors' samples. The sample consisted of PBMCs. The rearrangement uses TRBV6-8 and TRBJ2-6; 9 nucleotides line up with TRBD1. CDR3: CASTGTGTVTGANVLTF. In DNA form, the CDR3 reads TGTGCCAGCACCGGGACAGGGACTGTAACGGGGGCCAACGTCCTGACTTTC.